The 5 T cell receptor beta chains in this list originate from one sample, sequenced in a study of CD8+CD57+ T cells in acquired aplastic anemia. Using genomic DNA as the template, TCR beta VDJ and CDR3 profiling was carried out. TCRdb passed the reads through MiXCR, listing each CDR3 protein once. The table includes a few hundred thousand distinct CDR3 sequences, about two thirds detected once. The specimen was sorted CD4+, CD8+, or CD8+CD57+ T cells (not recorded which) from PBMCs. The receptors were gathered from a human donor in good health, serving as a control.

This clonotype occurred many times. The rearrangement links TRBV7-2 to TRBJ2-3; 10 bases map to TRBD2. The V gene's germline CDR1 is SGHTA and CDR2 FQGNSA. V shed 5 bases, J shed 2 bases, and the junction held 7 bases outside the gene matches. This CDR3 contains 16 residues. The CDR3 DNA sequence: TGTGCCAGCAGCGAGAGACTAGCGGGCATCACAGATACGCAGTATTTT. This sequence encodes CASSERLAGITDTQYF.

This rearrangement joins TRBV2 to TRBJ1-4; D is unclear. CDR3 length: 15 amino acids. The germline V gene has CDR1 SNHLY and CDR2 FYNNEI. V dropped 6 bases and J dropped 5 bases, with 16 bases sitting between them. CDR3 loop: CASRSPQLSNEKLFF. The CDR3 nucleotides read TGTGCCAGCAGATCCCCACAGCTCTCCAATGAAAAACTGTTTTTT.

The V call is TRBV20-1, the J call TRBJ1-5; 8 bases are shared with TRBD1. CDR3 size: 15 residues. Germline V gene sequence: CDR1 DFQATT, CDR2 SNEGSKA (reference sequence). J was trimmed by 5 bases and V by 3 bases; bases with no gene match: 9. This CDR3 is CSARPDRGGDQPQHF. CDR3 coding DNA: TGCAGTGCTAGGCCTGACAGGGGAGGGGATCAGCCCCAGCATTTT.

This clonotype was picked up many times. V is TRBV12-3 or TRBV12-4 and J is TRBJ1-1, with 9 nucleotides matching TRBD1. This CDR3 is built from 16 residues. V was clipped by 5 bases and J by 10 bases; unmatched bases: 17. The DNA for the CDR3 is TGTGCCAGCAGTCCCACGACCGGGACAGGGTCGACGGGAGCTTTCTTT. Translated: CASSPTTGTGSTGAFF.

This clonotype showed up many times. The chain employs TRBV4-2 and TRBJ1-6; weak D call: TRBD1 (6 bases). The CDR3 spans 15 residues. With 0 bases removed from V and 7 bases from J, the gap between germline ends came to 10 bases. CDR1 and CDR2 (germline): LGHNA, YNFKEQ. In DNA form, the CDR3 reads TGTGCCAGCAGCCAAGACGGGACACCAAATTCACCCCTCCACTTT. It specifies CASSQDGTPNSPLHF.